This is a list of T cell receptor beta chains from one sample in a study of blood T cell repertoires in COVID-19. Assay: immunoSEQ multiplex PCR; the TCRdb copy retains only in-frame clones and omits some. The table has approximately 200,000 clones, 85% to 90% seen once; the top ten hold about 4.5%. The sequenced sample was peripheral blood. The source of these receptors is a man in his fifties with acute or convalescent COVID-19. Both conserved end residues are part of each CDR3.

j_gene	v_gene	CDR3aa
TRBJ1-2	TRBV7-2	CASSTYIVRGNYGYTF
TRBJ1-1	TRBV6-4	CASSDGPGVAFF
TRBJ2-2	TRBV5-4	CASSYPTGGITGELFF
TRBJ2-6	TRBV2	CASIDRVVGSGANVLTF
TRBJ2-7	TRBV5-1	CASSLGVGQTYEQYF
TRBJ2-7	TRBV5-1	CASSLGQGMKEQYF
TRBJ2-3	TRBV6-6	CASSYSKGDTDTQYF
TRBJ2-4	TRBV5-1	CASSPGWGPKNIQYF
TRBJ1-3	TRBV3-1/TRBV3-2	CASSQDGRGSSGNTIYF
TRBJ1-1	TRBV3-1/TRBV3-2	CASSQNTVNTEAFF
TRBJ2-3	TRBV7-9	CASSYLRDRGTDTQYF
TRBJ2-7	TRBV6-5	CASSYGGQGYEQYF
TRBJ1-3	TRBV19	CASSILSFYRGSGNTIYF
TRBJ1-1	TRBV12-3/TRBV12-4	CASRSTVNTEAFF
TRBJ1-3	TRBV4-1	CASSQAPGSVGNTIYF
TRBJ1-2	TRBV5-1	CASSFLGQRMGDYGYTF
TRBJ2-7	TRBV11-3	CASSAGTSGGETYEQYF
TRBJ1-1	TRBV6-5	CASSRDRGMKAEAFF
TRBJ2-5	TRBV27	CASKEFVTEETQYF
TRBJ2-5	TRBV10-2	CASSGLAQETQYF
TRBJ1-2	TRBV20-1	CSAPGGYGYTF
TRBJ1-2	TRBV6-4	CAIHCAQLNIPGVLYGYTF
TRBJ1-2	TRBV6-1	CASSEFERANYGYTF
TRBJ2-2	TRBV7-8	CASSPGLEATGELFF
TRBJ2-7	TRBV11-1	CASSLNTGPYEQYF
TRBJ1-6	TRBV4-1	CASSQDLLRGGSPLHF
TRBJ1-1	TRBV20-1	CSAAVNTEAFF
TRBJ1-3	TRBV4-1	CASSPSDRDGNTIYF
TRBJ2-1	TRBV6-6	CASSTSGGLSYNEQFF
TRBJ2-3	TRBV5-1	CASSKSTGTSGGGQYF
TRBJ1-5	TRBV19	CASSTPRGLEGNQPQHF
TRBJ1-6	TRBV27	CASRGRRVGVSPLHF
TRBJ1-5	TRBV19	CASTTKLDGDQPQHF
TRBJ2-1	TRBV19	CASSIVLAGINGNEQFF
TRBJ1-5	TRBV9	CASSTEGGNQPQHF
TRBJ2-1	TRBV6-2/TRBV6-3	CASSHNYNEQFF
TRBJ2-5	TRBV11-2	CASSLDPRGGLRETQYF
TRBJ1-6	TRBV16	CASSQDDRPLGSPLHF
TRBJ1-1	TRBV7-9	CASSAFQGDTEAFF
TRBJ1-5	TRBV7-9	CASSLVGQPQHF
TRBJ1-5	TRBV19	CASRSYDNQPQHF
TRBJ2-1	TRBV5-1	CASSTGSSYNEQFF
TRBJ1-3	TRBV13	CASSLGTPPGNTIYF
TRBJ1-2	TRBV7-9	CASSSRQGQIYGYTF
TRBJ1-2	TRBV6-5	CASRRDLLPLYGYTF
TRBJ2-3	TRBV12-3/TRBV12-4	CASSFGGVNTQYF